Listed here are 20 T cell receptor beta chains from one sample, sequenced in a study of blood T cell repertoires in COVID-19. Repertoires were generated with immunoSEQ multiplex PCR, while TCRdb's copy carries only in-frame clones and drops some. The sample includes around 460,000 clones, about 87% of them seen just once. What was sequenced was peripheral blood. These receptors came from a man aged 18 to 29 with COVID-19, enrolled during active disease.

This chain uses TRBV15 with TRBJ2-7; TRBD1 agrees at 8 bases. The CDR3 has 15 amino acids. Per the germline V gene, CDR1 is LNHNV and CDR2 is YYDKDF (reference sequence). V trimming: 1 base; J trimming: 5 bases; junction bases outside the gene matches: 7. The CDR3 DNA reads TGTGCCACCAGCAGAGCCGGCAGGGGGCTTCACGAGCAGTACTTC. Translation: CATSRAGRGLHEQYF. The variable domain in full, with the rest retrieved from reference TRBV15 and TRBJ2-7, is DAMVIQNPRYQVTQFGKPVTLSCSQTLNHNVMYWYQQKSSQAPKLLFHYYDKDFNNEADTPDNFQSRRPNTSFCFLDIRSPGLGDTAMYLCATSRAGRGLHEQYFGPGTRLTVT.

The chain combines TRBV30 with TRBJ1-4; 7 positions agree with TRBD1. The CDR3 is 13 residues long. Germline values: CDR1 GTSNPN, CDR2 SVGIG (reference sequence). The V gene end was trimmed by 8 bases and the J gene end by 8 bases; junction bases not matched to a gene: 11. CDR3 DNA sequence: TGTGCCGGTGACGAGGGGGCGCAGGAAAAACTGTTTTTT. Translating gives CAGDEGAQEKLFF.

The CDR3 DNA sequence: TGTGCCTCTAGTCAGCACAGGGCCGAGCAGTACTTC. This codes for CASSQHRAEQYF. V gene TRBV19 combines with J gene TRBJ2-7, with D possibly being TRBD1 (6 bases). V was trimmed by 11 bases and J by 6 bases, leaving 17 bases between them. This CDR3 is built from 12 residues. From germline, CDR1 is LNHDA and CDR2 SQIVND (reference sequence).

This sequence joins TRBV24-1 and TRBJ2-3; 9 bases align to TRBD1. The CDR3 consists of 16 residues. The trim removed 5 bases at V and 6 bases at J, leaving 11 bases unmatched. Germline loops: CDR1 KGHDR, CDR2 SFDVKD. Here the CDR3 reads CATSAEMGQGLDTQYF. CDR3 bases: TGTGCCACCAGTGCCGAGATGGGACAGGGCCTCGATACGCAGTATTTT.

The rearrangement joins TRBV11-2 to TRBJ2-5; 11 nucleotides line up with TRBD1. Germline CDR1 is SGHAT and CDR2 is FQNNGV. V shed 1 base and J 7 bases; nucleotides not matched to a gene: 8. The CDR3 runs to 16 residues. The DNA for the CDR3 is TGTGCCAGCAGCTTAGCGGGACAGGGGGACCTCGGGACCCAGTACTTC. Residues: CASSLAGQGDLGTQYF. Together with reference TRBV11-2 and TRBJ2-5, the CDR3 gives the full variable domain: EAGVAQSPRYKIIEKRQSVAFWCNPISGHATLYWYQQILGQGPKLLIQFQNNGVVDDSQLPKDRFSAERLKGVDSTLKIQPAKLEDSAVYLCASSLAGQGDLGTQYFGPGTRLLVL.

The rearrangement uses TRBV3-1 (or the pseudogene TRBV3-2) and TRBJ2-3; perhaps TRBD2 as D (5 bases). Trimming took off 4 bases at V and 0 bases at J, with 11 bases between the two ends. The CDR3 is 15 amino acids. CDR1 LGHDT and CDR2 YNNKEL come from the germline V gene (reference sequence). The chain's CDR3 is CASSLRRRSTDTQYF. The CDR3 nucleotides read TGTGCCAGCAGCCTTCGAAGGAGGAGCACAGATACGCAGTATTTT.

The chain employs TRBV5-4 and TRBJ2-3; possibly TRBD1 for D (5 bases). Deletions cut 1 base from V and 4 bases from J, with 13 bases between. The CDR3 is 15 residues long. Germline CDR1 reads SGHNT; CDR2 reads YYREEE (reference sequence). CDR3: CASSLSGQGADTQYF. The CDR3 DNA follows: TGTGCCAGCAGCTTGTCAGGGCAAGGTGCAGATACGCAGTATTTT.

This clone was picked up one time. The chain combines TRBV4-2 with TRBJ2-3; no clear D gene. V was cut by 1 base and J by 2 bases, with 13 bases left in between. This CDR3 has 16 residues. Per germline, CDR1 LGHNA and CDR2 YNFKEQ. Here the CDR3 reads CASSQGVTGHTDTQYF. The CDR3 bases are TGTGCCAGCAGCCAAGGGGTAACGGGTCACACAGATACGCAGTATTTT.

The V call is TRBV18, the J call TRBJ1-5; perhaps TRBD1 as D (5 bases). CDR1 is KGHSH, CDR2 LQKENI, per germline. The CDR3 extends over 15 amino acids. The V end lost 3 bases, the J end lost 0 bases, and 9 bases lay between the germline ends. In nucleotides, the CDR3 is TGTGCCAGCTCACCGGGGGGAAGTAGCAATCAGCCCCAGCATTTT. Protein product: CASSPGGSSNQPQHF.

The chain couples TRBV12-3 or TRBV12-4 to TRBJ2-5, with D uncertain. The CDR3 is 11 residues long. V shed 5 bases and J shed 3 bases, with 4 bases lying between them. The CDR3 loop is CASSPKETQYF. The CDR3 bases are TGTGCCAGCAGTCCCAAAGAGACCCAGTACTTC.

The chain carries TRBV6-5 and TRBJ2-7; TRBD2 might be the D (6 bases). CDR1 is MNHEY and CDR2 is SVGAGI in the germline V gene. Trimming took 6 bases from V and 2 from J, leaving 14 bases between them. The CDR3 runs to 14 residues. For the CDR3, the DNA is TGTGCCAGCAGATCCGGGACTTCTACCTACGAGCAGTACTTC. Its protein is CASRSGTSTYEQYF.

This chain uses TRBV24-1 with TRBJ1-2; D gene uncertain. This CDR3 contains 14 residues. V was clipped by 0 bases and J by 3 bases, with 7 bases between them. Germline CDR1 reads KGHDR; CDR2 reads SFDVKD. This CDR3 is CATSDLRGDYGYTF. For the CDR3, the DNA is TGTGCCACCAGTGATTTGCGCGGGGACTATGGCTACACCTTC.

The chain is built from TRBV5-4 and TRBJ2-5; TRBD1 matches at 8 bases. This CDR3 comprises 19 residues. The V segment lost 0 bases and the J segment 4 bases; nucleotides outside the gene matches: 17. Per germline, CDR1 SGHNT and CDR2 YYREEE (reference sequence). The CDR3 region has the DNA TGTGCCAGCAGCTTGGAGCAGGGGGCCGGAAAGGATTTAAGAGAGACCCAGTACTTC. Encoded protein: CASSLEQGAGKDLRETQYF.

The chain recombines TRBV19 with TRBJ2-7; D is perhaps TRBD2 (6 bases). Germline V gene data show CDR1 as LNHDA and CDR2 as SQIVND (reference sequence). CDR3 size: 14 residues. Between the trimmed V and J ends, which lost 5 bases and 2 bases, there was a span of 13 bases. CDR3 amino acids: CASSPGRDPYEQYF. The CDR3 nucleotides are TGTGCCAGTAGTCCTGGGCGGGACCCCTACGAGCAGTACTTC.

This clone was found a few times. Written as DNA, the CDR3 is TGTGCCAGCAGCTTAGGCATGAGGGTGGATAGCTATGGCTACACCTTC. Its protein is CASSLGMRVDSYGYTF. The gene calls are TRBV13 and TRBJ1-2; D not resolved. V was shortened by 0 bases and J by 4 bases, with 15 bases between the two germline ends. This CDR3 spans 16 amino acids. Germline assignment: CDR1 PRHDT and CDR2 FYEKMQ (reference sequence). Drawing the rest from reference TRBV13 and TRBJ1-2, the complete variable domain is AAGVIQSPRHLIKEKRETATLKCYPIPRHDTVYWYQQGPGQDPQFLISFYEKMQSDKGSIPDRFSAQQFSDYHSELNMSSLELGDSALYFCASSLGMRVDSYGYTFGSGTRLTVV.

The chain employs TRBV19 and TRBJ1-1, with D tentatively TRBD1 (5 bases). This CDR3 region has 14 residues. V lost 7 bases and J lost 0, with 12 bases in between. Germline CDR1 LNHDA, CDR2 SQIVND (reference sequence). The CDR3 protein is CASKGISMNTEAFF. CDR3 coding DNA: TGTGCCAGTAAGGGGATATCGATGAACACTGAAGCTTTCTTT.

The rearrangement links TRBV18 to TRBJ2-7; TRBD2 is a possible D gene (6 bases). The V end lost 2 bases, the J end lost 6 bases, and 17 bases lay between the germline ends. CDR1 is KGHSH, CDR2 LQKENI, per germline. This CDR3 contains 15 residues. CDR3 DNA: TGTGCCAGCTCACCATCACTGGAGGGTAGGGTCGAGCAGTACTTC. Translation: CASSPSLEGRVEQYF.

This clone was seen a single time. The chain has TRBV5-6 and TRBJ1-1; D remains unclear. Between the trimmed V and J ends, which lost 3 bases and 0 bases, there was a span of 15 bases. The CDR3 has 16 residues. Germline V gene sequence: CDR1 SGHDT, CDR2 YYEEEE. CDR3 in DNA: TGTGCCAGCAGCTCGCGGGTCTGGCAGTTGAACACTGAAGCTTTCTTT. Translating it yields CASSSRVWQLNTEAFF.

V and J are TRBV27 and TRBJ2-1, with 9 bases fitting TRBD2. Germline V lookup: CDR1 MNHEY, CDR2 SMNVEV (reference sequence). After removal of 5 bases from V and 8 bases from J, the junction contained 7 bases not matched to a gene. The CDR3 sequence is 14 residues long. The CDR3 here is CASSIFSGSYEQFF. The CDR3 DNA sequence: TGTGCCAGCAGTATCTTTAGCGGGAGCTATGAGCAGTTCTTC.

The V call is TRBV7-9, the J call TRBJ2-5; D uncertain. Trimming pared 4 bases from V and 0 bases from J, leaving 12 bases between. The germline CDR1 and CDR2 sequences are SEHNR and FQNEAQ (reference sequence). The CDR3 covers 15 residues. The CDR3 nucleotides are TGTGCCAGCAGCTCGGAGCGATTGTACCAAGAGACCCAGTACTTC. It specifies CASSSERLYQETQYF.